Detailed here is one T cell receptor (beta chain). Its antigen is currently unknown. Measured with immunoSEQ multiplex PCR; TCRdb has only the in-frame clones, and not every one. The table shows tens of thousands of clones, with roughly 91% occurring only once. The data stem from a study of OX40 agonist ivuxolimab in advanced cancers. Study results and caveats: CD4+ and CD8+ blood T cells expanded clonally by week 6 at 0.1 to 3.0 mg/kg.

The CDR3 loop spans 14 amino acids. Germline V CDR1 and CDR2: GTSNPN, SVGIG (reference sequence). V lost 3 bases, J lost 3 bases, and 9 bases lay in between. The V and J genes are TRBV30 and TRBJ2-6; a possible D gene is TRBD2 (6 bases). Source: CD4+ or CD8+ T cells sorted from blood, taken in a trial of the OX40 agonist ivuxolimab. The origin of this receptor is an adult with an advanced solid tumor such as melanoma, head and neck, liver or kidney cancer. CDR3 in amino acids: CAWSGGHGANVLTF. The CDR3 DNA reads TGTGCCTGGAGCGGAGGGCATGGGGCCAACGTCCTGACTTTC.